A selection of T cell receptor beta chains follows, all from one sample in a study of OX40 agonist ivuxolimab in advanced cancers. The protocol was immunoSEQ multiplex PCR, while the TCRdb copy is restricted to in-frame clones and leaves out a portion. The table lists 94,000 or so clones, about 85% of them singletons. The sequenced sample was CD4+ or CD8+ T cells sorted from blood, obtained in a trial of the OX40 agonist ivuxolimab. Source of these receptors: an adult with an advanced solid tumor such as melanoma, head and neck, liver or kidney cancer. Each CDR3 is given without its conserved first and last residue.

j_call: TRBJ1-2; v_call: TRBV6-1; cdr3_aa: ASTRLGDRGYGYT
j_call: TRBJ1-2; v_call: TRBV19; cdr3_aa: ASSIDSRANYGYT
j_call: TRBJ2-2; v_call: TRBV28; cdr3_aa: ASSRDTGGTGELF
j_call: TRBJ1-3; v_call: TRBV19; cdr3_aa: ASSTQTWNTIY
j_call: TRBJ1-5; v_call: TRBV7-2; cdr3_aa: ASSYQGDQPQH
j_call: TRBJ1-2; v_call: TRBV6-5; cdr3_aa: ASSYSTGDGYT
j_call: TRBJ1-3; v_call: TRBV7-2; cdr3_aa: ASSLGTGSGNTIY
j_call: TRBJ2-5; v_call: TRBV28; cdr3_aa: ASSKGQGYEETQY
j_call: TRBJ1-1; v_call: TRBV7-2; cdr3_aa: ASSQPKSGNTEAF
j_call: TRBJ1-2; v_call: TRBV4-1; cdr3_aa: ASSQERTVQAGYT
j_call: TRBJ2-3; v_call: TRBV12-5; cdr3_aa: ASGPGTSGGSTDTQY
j_call: TRBJ1-3; v_call: TRBV7-2; cdr3_aa: ASSLSGGGSGNTIY
j_call: TRBJ1-6; v_call: TRBV9; cdr3_aa: ASSVEGGTGHSPLH
j_call: TRBJ2-3; v_call: TRBV7-9; cdr3_aa: ASSRTSGGTDTQY
j_call: TRBJ1-6; v_call: TRBV28; cdr3_aa: ASSSWTSDSPLH
j_call: TRBJ1-4; v_call: TRBV7-6; cdr3_aa: ASSSGRGGNEKLF
j_call: TRBJ1-4; v_call: TRBV5-4; cdr3_aa: ASSLTGGPNEKLF
j_call: TRBJ1-6; v_call: TRBV28; cdr3_aa: ASSPGDRASSPLH
j_call: TRBJ2-1; v_call: TRBV7-2; cdr3_aa: ASSLGQGVRYEQF
j_call: TRBJ1-2; v_call: TRBV21-1; cdr3_aa: ASSKVRPLKGYGYT
j_call: TRBJ2-2; v_call: TRBV5-4; cdr3_aa: ASSLGSPGLTGELF
j_call: TRBJ2-2; v_call: TRBV7-3; cdr3_aa: ASSLNSMGTGELF
j_call: TRBJ1-3; v_call: TRBV11-1; cdr3_aa: ASSLDLGFSGNTIY
j_call: TRBJ2-7; v_call: TRBV6-5; cdr3_aa: ASSFGQGIYEQY
j_call: TRBJ2-1; v_call: TRBV29-1; cdr3_aa: SVCPRWDPGHNEQF
j_call: TRBJ1-2; v_call: TRBV29-1; cdr3_aa: SVGPIDYGYT
j_call: TRBJ2-2; v_call: TRBV5-1; cdr3_aa: ASSSTGAGTGELF
j_call: TRBJ2-1; v_call: TRBV2; cdr3_aa: ASRLAGAYNEQF
j_call: TRBJ1-1; v_call: TRBV28; cdr3_aa: ASWAGTEAF
j_call: TRBJ1-2; v_call: TRBV7-2; cdr3_aa: ASSLARSYGYT
j_call: TRBJ2-5; v_call: TRBV9; cdr3_aa: ASSVGLAGAEMETQY
j_call: TRBJ1-5; v_call: TRBV7-9; cdr3_aa: ASSDQNQPQH
j_call: TRBJ2-5; v_call: TRBV6-1; cdr3_aa: ASSEGPSQQTQY
j_call: TRBJ2-7; v_call: TRBV9; cdr3_aa: ASSARGPGDYEQY
j_call: TRBJ2-3; v_call: TRBV9; cdr3_aa: ASSRLAGSTDTQY
j_call: TRBJ2-3; v_call: TRBV11-2; cdr3_aa: ASSLSGTGISTDTQY
j_call: TRBJ2-5; v_call: TRBV7-2; cdr3_aa: ASSRGQAPQTQY
j_call: TRBJ1-2; v_call: TRBV28; cdr3_aa: ASSSRVFGYT
j_call: TRBJ1-1; v_call: TRBV28; cdr3_aa: ASTGMGAF
j_call: TRBJ1-1; v_call: TRBV19; cdr3_aa: ASSVQGNTEAF
j_call: TRBJ2-3; v_call: TRBV7-2; cdr3_aa: ASSPQRGGRDTQY
j_call: TRBJ1-1; v_call: TRBV28; cdr3_aa: ASSLSQGEAF
j_call: TRBJ1-2; v_call: TRBV7-2; cdr3_aa: ASSFYSSENGYT
j_call: TRBJ1-4; v_call: TRBV6-1; cdr3_aa: ASSTEQGEIEKLF
j_call: TRBJ2-3; v_call: TRBV6-6; cdr3_aa: ASSSSLSSTDTQY
j_call: TRBJ2-1; v_call: TRBV7-9; cdr3_aa: ASSLNGGNEQF
j_call: TRBJ1-2; v_call: TRBV5-6; cdr3_aa: ASSFRAALGPNYGYT
j_call: TRBJ1-6; v_call: TRBV6-1; cdr3_aa: ASSELPGQVYNSPLH
j_call: TRBJ2-6; v_call: TRBV11-2; cdr3_aa: ASSLYWDTSGANVLT
j_call: TRBJ1-2; v_call: TRBV29-1; cdr3_aa: SVVEAKGFGYT
j_call: TRBJ1-1; v_call: TRBV5-6; cdr3_aa: ASSSEGGIEAF
j_call: TRBJ2-5; v_call: TRBV23-1; cdr3_aa: ASSHRWTGGGQETQY
j_call: TRBJ2-2; v_call: TRBV28; cdr3_aa: ASSFMPGELF